What follows are 10 T cell receptor beta chains derived from one specimen sequenced in a study of OX40 agonist ivuxolimab in advanced cancers. Some clones are missing from TCRdb's copy, which holds only in-frame ones; the method was immunoSEQ multiplex PCR. The sample has about 70,000 clones, 60% to 80% seen once. The sequencing here drew on CD4+ or CD8+ T cells sorted from blood, taken in a trial of the OX40 agonist ivuxolimab. These receptors all stem from an adult with an advanced solid tumor such as melanoma, head and neck, liver or kidney cancer.

This clone was picked up one time. This chain's CDR3 is CATSRDLVSQGAGNEQFF. In DNA form, the CDR3 reads TGTGCCACCAGCAGAGATCTTGTTTCACAGGGGGCTGGCAATGAGCAGTTCTTC. The chain couples TRBV15 to TRBJ2-1; 9 bases map to TRBD1. The CDR3 has 18 amino acids. Germline CDR1 is LNHNV and CDR2 is YYDKDF (reference sequence). J gave up 6 bases and V 0 bases, and 12 bases lay outside the gene matches.

This chain uses TRBV5-1 with TRBJ2-7; D is ambiguous. CDR3 length: 14 amino acids. Germline CDR1 reads SGHRS; CDR2 reads YFSETQ. The V gene lost 4 bases and the J gene lost 1 base, with 12 bases spanning the gap. The CDR3 sequence: CASSTVSRSYEQYF. The CDR3 region has the DNA TGCGCCAGCAGCACGGTCAGCCGGTCCTACGAGCAGTACTTC.

The chain is built from TRBV7-2 and TRBJ2-1; D uncertain. This CDR3 comprises 15 residues. The V end was cut by 7 bases, the J end by 6 bases, with 19 bases between. Germline-derived CDR1 and CDR2 are SGHTA and FQGNSA. DNA of the CDR3: TGTGCCAGCAAGATGGGAAGGGTAAGGCCCAATGAGCAGTTCTTC. This translates into CASKMGRVRPNEQFF. The full variable domain, in which reference TRBV7-2 and TRBJ2-1 provide the parts outside the CDR3, is GAGVSQSPSNKVTEKGKDVELRCDPISGHTALYWYRQSLGQGLEFLIYFQGNSAPDKSGLPSDRFSAERTGGSVSTLTIQRTQQEDSAVYLCASKMGRVRPNEQFFGPGTRLTVL.

This chain uses TRBV19 with TRBJ1-5, with D uncertain. The length of the CDR3 is 16 residues. CDR1 LNHDA and CDR2 SQIVND come from the germline V gene (reference sequence). Trimming removed 6 bases from V and 4 bases from J, with 19 bases in between. The CDR3 spells CASSLSSIGANQPQHF. DNA for the CDR3: TGTGCCAGTAGCCTATCTTCAATAGGAGCAAATCAGCCCCAGCATTTT.

The gene calls are TRBV18 and TRBJ2-1, with 9 bases lining up with TRBD2. With V trimmed by 1 base and J by 3 bases, 1 base remained unmatched. The CDR3 is made up of 15 amino acids. Germline loops: CDR1 KGHSH, CDR2 LQKENI. CDR3: CASSPRTSDYNEQFF. The CDR3 DNA follows: TGTGCCAGCTCACCACGGACTAGCGACTACAATGAGCAGTTCTTC.

The chain recombines TRBV5-1 with TRBJ1-1; D perhaps matches TRBD1 (6 bases). The germline V and J ends were trimmed by 0 bases and 7 bases, with 10 bases remaining between them. The CDR3 runs 13 residues. Germline-derived CDR1 and CDR2 are SGHRS and YFSETQ. CDR3 region: CASSLGQGYEAFF. The CDR3 nucleotides read TGCGCCAGCAGCTTGGGGCAGGGGTATGAAGCTTTCTTT.

CDR3 in DNA: TGTGCCAGCTCACCGATCTCCGGGACAGGGGGCTCTGGAAACACCATATATTTT. It is translated as CASSPISGTGGSGNTIYF. This chain uses TRBV18 with TRBJ1-3, with 11 bases matching TRBD1. V shed 3 bases, J shed 0 bases, and the junction held 7 bases outside the gene matches. The CDR3 runs 18 residues. Germline V lookup: CDR1 KGHSH, CDR2 LQKENI.

V and J are TRBV7-2 and TRBJ1-2; no reliable D call. V dropped 2 bases and J dropped 3 bases, with 13 bases sitting between them. The CDR3 runs 15 residues. In germline, CDR1 is SGHTA, CDR2 FQGNSA. The CDR3 sequence: CASSLYLTTDYGYTF. The CDR3 bases are TGTGCCAGCAGCTTATACCTAACTACGGACTATGGCTACACCTTC.

V is TRBV30 and J is TRBJ1-4; D is undetermined. This CDR3 is 12 amino acids long. CDR1 GTSNPN and CDR2 SVGIG come from the germline V gene (reference sequence). V dropped 2 bases and J dropped 8 bases, with 9 bases sitting between them. The CDR3 coding sequence is TGTGCCTGGAGTCTCAGGAACGAAAAACTGTTTTTT. This encodes CAWSLRNEKLFF.

This clone occurred a few times. This chain joins TRBV28 and TRBJ2-7, with 7 bases fitting TRBD2. Per germline, CDR1 MDHEN and CDR2 SYDVKM. CDR3 length: 14 amino acids. J gave up 0 bases and V 7 bases, and 6 bases lay outside the gene matches. In nucleotides, the CDR3 is TGTGCCAGCACCTTGGGGGGGAGCTCCTACGAGCAGTACTTC. Amino acid sequence: CASTLGGSSYEQYF.